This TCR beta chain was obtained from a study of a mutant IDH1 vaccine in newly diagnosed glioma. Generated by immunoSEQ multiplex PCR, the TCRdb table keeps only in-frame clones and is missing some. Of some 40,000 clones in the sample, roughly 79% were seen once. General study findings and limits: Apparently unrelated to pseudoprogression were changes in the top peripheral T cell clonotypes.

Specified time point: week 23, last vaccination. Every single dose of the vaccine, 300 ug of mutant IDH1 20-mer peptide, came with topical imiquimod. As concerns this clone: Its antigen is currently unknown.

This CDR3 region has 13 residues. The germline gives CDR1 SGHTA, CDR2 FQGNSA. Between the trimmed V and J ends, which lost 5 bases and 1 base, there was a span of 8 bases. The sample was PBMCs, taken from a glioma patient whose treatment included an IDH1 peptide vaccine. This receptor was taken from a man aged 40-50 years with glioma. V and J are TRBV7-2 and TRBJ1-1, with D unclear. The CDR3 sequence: CASSDGGNTEAFF. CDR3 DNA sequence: TGTGCCAGCAGCGACGGTGGGAACACTGAAGCTTTCTTT. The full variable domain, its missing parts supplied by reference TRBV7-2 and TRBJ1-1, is GAGVSQSPSNKVTEKGKDVELRCDPISGHTALYWYRQSLGQGLEFLIYFQGNSAPDKSGLPSDRFSAERTGGSVSTLTIQRTQQEDSAVYLCASSDGGNTEAFFGQGTRLTVV.